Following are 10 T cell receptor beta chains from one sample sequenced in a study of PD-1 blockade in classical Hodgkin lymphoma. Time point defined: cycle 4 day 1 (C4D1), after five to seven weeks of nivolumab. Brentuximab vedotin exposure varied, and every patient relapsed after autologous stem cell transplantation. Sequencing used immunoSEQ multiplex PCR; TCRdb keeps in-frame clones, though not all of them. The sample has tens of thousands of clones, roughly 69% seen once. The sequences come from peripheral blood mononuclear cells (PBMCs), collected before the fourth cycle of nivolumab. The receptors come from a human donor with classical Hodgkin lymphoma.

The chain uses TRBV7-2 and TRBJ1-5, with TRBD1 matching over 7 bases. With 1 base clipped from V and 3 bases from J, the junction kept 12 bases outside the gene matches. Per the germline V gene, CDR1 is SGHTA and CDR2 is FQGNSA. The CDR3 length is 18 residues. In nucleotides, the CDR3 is TGTGCCAGCAGCTTAGTCCCGTTAGGGGGCACCCTCAATCAGCCCCAGCATTTT. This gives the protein CASSLVPLGGTLNQPQHF.

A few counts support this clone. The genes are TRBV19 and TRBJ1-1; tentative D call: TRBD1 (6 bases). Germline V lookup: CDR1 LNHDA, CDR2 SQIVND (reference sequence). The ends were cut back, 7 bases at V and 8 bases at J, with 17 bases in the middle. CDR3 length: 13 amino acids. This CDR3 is CASTPQGLGEAFF. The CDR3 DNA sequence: TGTGCCAGTACCCCACAGGGTTTGGGCGAAGCTTTCTTT.

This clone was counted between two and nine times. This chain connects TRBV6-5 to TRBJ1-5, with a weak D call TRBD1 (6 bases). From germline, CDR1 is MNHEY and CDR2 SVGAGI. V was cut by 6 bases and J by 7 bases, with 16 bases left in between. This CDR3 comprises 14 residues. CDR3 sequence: CASSLTGRGQPQHF. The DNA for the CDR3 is TGTGCCAGCAGCCTTACAGGGAGAGGGCAGCCCCAGCATTTT.

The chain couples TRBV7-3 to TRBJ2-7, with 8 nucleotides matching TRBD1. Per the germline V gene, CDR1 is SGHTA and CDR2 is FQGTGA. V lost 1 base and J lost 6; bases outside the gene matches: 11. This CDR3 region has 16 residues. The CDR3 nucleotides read TGTGCCAGCAGCTTAAGGCCGACAGGGGTTATGAGCGAGCAGTACTTC. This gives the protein CASSLRPTGVMSEQYF.

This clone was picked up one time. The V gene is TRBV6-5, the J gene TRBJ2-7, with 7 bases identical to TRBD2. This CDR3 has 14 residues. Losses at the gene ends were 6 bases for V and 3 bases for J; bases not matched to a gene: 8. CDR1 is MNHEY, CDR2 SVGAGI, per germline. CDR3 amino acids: CASSFGGGGYEQYF. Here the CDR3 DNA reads TGTGCCAGCAGCTTTGGTGGGGGGGGCTACGAGCAGTACTTC.

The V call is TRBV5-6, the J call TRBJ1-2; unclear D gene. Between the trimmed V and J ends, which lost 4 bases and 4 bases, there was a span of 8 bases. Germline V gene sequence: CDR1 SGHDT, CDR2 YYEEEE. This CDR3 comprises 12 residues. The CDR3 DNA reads TGTGCCAGCAGCGAAGACATCTATGGCTACACCTTC. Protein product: CASSEDIYGYTF.

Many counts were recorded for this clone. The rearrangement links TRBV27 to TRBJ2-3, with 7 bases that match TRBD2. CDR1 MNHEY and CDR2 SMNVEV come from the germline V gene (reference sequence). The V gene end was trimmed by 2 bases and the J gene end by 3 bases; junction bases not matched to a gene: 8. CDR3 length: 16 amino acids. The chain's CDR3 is CASSLTSEVATDTQYF. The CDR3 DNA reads TGTGCCAGCAGTTTAACTAGCGAAGTAGCTACAGATACGCAGTATTTT.

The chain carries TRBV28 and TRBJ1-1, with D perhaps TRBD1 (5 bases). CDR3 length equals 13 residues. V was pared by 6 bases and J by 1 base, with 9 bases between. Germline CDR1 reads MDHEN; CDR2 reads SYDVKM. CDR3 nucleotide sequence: TGTGCCAGCAGGACTCAGGGGAACACTGAAGCTTTCTTT. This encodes CASRTQGNTEAFF.

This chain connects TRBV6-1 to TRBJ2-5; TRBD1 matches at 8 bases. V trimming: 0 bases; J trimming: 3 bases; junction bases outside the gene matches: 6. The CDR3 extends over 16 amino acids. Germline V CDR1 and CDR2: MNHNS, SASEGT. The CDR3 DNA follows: TGTGCCAGCAGTGAAGCCCGGACAGGGTATGAAGAGACCCAGTACTTC. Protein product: CASSEARTGYEETQYF.

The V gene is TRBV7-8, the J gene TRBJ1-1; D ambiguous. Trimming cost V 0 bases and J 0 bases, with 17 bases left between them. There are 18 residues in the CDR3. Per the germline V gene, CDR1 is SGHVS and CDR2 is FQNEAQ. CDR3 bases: TGTGCCAGCAGCTTAGCTGAGGGAGTGTGGAGGATGAACACTGAAGCTTTCTTT. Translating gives CASSLAEGVWRMNTEAFF.